A few counts support the clone carrying this T cell receptor (beta chain). The antigen is unknown. Cultured CD4+ T cells had their DNA profiled by the Oncomine TCR Beta short-read assay. Via MiXCR, TCRdb re-called the PCR reads, giving one row per CDR3 protein. Of over 20,000 distinct CDR3 sequences in the sample, roughly two fifths were seen once. V was pared by 2 bases and J by 5 bases, with 9 bases of the junction left unmatched. Germline CDR1 is DFQATT and CDR2 is SNEGSKA (reference sequence). The CDR3 loop spans 14 amino acids. This sample was taken from a study of vaccination and CD4 T cells after COVID-19. Whole-study findings and limits: Convalescent patients had a median roughly 90% of reactive clones appearing only post-vaccination. Clonotypes reactive to SARS-CoV-2 had a median that went up from approximately 21 to 38, but not significantly.

Stated treatment: approximately 11-day PBMC culture with coronavirus spike peptide pools or control peptides (ViraFEST assay). Half-medium replacement with fresh IL-2 medium took place on days 3 and 7. The chain links TRBV20-1 to TRBJ2-7; 7 positions match TRBD2. This receptor was taken from a human donor who had recovered from COVID-19. The material sequenced was CD4+ T cells from blood, cultured in vitro. As DNA, the CDR3 is TGCAGTGCTAGACATAGCGGGCGGGGAAACGAGCAGTACTTC. Translation: CSARHSGRGNEQYF.